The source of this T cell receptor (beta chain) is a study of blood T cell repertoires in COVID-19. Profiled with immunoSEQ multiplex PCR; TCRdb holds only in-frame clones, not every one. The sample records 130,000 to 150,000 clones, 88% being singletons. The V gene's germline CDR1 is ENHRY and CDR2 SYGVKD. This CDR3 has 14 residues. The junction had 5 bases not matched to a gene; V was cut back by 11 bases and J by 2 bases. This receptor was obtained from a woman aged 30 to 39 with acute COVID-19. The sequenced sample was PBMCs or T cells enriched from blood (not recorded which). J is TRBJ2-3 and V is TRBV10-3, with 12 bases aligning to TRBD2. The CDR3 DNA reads TGTGCCGCACGGACTAGCGGGATCACAGATACGCAGTATTTT. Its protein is CAARTSGITDTQYF.